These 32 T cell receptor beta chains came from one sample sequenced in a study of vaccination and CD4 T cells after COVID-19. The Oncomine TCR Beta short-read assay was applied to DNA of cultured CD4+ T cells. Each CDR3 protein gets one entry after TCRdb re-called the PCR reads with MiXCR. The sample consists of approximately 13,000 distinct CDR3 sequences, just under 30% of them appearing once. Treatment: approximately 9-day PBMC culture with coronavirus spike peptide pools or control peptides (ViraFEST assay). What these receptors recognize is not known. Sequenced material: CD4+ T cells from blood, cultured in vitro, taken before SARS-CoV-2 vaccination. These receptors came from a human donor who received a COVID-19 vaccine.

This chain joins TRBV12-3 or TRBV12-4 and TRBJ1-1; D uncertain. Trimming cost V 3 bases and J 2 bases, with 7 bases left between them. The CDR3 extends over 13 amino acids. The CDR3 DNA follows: TGTGCCAGCAGTTTTATGGCAAACACTGAAGCTTTCTTT. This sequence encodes CASSFMANTEAFF.

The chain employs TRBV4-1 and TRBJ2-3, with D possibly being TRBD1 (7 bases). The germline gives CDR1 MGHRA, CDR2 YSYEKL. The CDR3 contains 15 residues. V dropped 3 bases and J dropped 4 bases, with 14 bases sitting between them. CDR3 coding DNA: TGCGCCAGCAGCCAGCGAACAGGGGAGGCAGATACGCAGTATTTT. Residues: CASSQRTGEADTQYF.

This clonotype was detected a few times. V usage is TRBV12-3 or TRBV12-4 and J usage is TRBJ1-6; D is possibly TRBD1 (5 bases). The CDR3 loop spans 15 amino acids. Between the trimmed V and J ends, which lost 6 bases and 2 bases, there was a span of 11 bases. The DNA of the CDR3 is TGTGCCAGCAGAACTGGGACGGCCTATAATTCACCCCTCCACTTT. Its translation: CASRTGTAYNSPLHF.

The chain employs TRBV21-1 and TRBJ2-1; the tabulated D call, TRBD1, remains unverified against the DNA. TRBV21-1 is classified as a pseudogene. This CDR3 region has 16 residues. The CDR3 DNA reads TGTGCCAGCAGTCACTTAGGGGGGGGCATCGACAATGAGCAGTTCTTC. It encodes CASSHLGGGIDNEQFF.

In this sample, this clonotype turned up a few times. The DNA for the CDR3 is TGTGCCTCCGGGTCCCAGAGAAACACCATATATTTT. Translation: CASGSQRNTIYF. The chain uses TRBV19 and TRBJ1-3; D is undetermined. CDR3 length: 12 amino acids. Germline CDR1 and CDR2: LNHDA and SQIVND (reference sequence). The ends were cut back, 11 bases at V and 5 bases at J, with 13 bases in the middle.

This CDR3 is CASRTGGTEAFF. CDR3 DNA sequence: TGTGCCAGCAGGACAGGGGGCACTGAAGCTTTCTTT. The J gene is TRBJ1-1, the V gene TRBV27; 9 positions match TRBD1. V was pared by 6 bases and J by 4 bases, with 0 bases of the junction left unmatched. Germline V gene lookup returns CDR1 MNHEY and CDR2 SMNVEV (reference sequence). CDR3 length: 12 residues.

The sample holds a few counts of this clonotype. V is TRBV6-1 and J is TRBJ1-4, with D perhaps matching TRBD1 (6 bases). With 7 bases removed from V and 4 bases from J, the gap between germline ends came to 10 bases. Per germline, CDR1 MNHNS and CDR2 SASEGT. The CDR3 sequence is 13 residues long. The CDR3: CASKDRVNEKLFF. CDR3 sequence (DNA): TGTGCCAGCAAGGACAGAGTTAATGAAAAACTGTTTTTT.

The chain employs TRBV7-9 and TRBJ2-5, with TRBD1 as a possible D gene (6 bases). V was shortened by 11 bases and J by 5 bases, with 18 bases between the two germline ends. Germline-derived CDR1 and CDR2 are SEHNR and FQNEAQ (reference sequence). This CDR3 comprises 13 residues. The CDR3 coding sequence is TGTGCCGGCTCATTCACAGGGTGGGAGACCCAGTACTTC. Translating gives CAGSFTGWETQYF.

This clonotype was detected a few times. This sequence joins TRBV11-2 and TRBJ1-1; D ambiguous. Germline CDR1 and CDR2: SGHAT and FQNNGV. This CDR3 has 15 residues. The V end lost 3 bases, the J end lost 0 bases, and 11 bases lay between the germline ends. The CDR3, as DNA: TGTGCCAGCAGCTTGCGGCGGGGAATGAACACTGAAGCTTTCTTT. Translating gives CASSLRRGMNTEAFF.

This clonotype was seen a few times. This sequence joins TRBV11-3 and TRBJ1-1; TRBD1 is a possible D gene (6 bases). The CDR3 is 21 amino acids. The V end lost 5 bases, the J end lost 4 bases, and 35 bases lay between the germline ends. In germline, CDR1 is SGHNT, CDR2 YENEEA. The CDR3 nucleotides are TGTGCCAGCAGCCGGGAGAACGGCTCGACAGGACTAAGCGGAAAAAGCACTGAAGCTTTCTTT. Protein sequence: CASSRENGSTGLSGKSTEAFF.

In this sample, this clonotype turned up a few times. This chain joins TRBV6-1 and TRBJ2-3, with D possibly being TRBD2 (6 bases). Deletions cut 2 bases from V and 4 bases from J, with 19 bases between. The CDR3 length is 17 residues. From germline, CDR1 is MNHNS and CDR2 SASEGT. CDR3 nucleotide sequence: TGTGCCAGCAGTGAATTTCGGCTCTCTGGAGGGTCAGATACGCAGTATTTT. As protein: CASSEFRLSGGSDTQYF.

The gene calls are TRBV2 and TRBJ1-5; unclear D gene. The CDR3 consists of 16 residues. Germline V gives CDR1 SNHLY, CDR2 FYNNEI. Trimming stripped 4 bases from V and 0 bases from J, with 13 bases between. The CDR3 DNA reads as TGTGCCAGCAGTGTATTGGCCTTGTATAGCAATCAGCCCCAGCATTTT. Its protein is CASSVLALYSNQPQHF.

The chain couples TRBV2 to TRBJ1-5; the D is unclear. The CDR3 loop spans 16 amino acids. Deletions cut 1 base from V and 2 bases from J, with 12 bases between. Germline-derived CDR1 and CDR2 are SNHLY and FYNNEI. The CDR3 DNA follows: TGTGCCAGCAGTGAAGGGTCAGCTACTCGCAATCAGCCCCAGCATTTT. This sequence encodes CASSEGSATRNQPQHF. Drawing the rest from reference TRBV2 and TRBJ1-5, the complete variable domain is EPEVTQTPSHQVTQMGQEVILRCVPISNHLYFYWYRQILGQKVEFLVSFYNNEISEKSEIFDDQFSVERPDGSNFTLKIRSTKLEDSAMYFCASSEGSATRNQPQHFGDGTRLSIL.

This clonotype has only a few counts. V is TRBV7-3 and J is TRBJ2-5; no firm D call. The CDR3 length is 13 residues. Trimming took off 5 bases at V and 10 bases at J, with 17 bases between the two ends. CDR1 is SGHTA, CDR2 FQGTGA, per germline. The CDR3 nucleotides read TGTGCCAGCAGCACTAATCAAGAAGGAAGCCAGTACTTC. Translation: CASSTNQEGSQYF.

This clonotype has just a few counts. The CDR3 nucleotides are TGTGCCAGCAGGGAGGGACATTTCGGCACCGGGGAGCTGTTTTTT. This translates into CASREGHFGTGELFF. The chain recombines TRBV12-3 or TRBV12-4 with TRBJ2-2; the D gene could be TRBD1 or TRBD2 (6 bases each). The CDR3 length is 15 residues. Trimming stripped 6 bases from V and 4 bases from J, with 15 bases between.

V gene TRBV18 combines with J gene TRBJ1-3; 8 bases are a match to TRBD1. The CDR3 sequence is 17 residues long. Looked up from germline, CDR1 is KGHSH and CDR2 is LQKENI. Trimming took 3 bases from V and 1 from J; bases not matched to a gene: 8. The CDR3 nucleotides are TGTGCCAGCTCACCTCTACCGGGACAGGAGTCTGGAAACACCATATATTTT. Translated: CASSPLPGQESGNTIYF.

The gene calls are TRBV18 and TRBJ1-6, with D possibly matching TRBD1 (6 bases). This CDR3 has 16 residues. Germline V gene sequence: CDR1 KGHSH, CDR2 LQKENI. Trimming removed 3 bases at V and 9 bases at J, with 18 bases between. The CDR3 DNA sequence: TGTGCCAGCTCACCCTTTGGGCAGGGGAGAAGTTCACCCCTCCACTTT. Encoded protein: CASSPFGQGRSSPLHF.

This chain's CDR3 is CASSPRQGDHNEQFF. DNA for the CDR3: TGTGCCAGCTCACCACGACAGGGGGATCACAATGAGCAGTTCTTC. The rearrangement links TRBV18 to TRBJ2-1; 9 nucleotides match TRBD1. The V and J ends lost 1 base and 5 bases, in that order; junction bases with no gene match: 3. In germline, CDR1 is KGHSH, CDR2 LQKENI. This CDR3 comprises 15 residues.

CDR3 residues: CASSASGGVPHDTQYF. The CDR3 region has the DNA TGTGCCAGCAGTGCTAGCGGGGGGGTCCCTCACGATACGCAGTATTTT. This chain joins TRBV6-1 and TRBJ2-3, with 12 bases lining up with TRBD2. The CDR3 contains 16 residues. Per germline, CDR1 MNHNS and CDR2 SASEGT. The junction had 8 bases not matched to a gene; V was cut back by 4 bases and J by 6 bases.

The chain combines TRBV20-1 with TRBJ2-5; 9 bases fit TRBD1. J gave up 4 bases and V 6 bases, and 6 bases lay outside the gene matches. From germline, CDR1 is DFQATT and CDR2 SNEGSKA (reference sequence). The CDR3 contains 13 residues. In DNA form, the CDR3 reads TGCAGTGCGCCACAGGGGGCGGGAGAGACCCAGTACTTC. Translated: CSAPQGAGETQYF.

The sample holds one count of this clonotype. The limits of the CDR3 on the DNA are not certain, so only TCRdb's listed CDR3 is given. CDR3 loop: CASWSADSPNYGCTF. V and J are TRBV27 and TRBJ1-2; the table names TRBD1, a call not compared with the DNA. Germline lookup yields CDR1 MNHEY and CDR2 SMNVEV (reference sequence). The CDR3 adds up to 15 amino acids, both ends counted.

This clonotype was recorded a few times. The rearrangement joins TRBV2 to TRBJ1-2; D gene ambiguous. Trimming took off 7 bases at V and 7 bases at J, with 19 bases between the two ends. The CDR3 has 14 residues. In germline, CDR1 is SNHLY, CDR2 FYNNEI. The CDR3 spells CASTQRARISGYTF. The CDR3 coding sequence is TGTGCCAGCACCCAGCGGGCGCGGATCAGTGGCTACACCTTC. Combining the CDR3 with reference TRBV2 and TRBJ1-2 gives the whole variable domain EPEVTQTPSHQVTQMGQEVILRCVPISNHLYFYWYRQILGQKVEFLVSFYNNEISEKSEIFDDQFSVERPDGSNFTLKIRSTKLEDSAMYFCASTQRARISGYTFGSGTRLTVV.

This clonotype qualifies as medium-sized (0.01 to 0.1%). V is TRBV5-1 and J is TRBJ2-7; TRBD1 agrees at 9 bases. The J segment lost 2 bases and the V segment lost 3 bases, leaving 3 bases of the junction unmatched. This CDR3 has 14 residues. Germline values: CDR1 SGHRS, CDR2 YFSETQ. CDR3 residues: CASSSRQGAYEQYF. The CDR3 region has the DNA TGCGCCAGCAGCTCCCGACAGGGGGCCTACGAGCAGTACTTC.

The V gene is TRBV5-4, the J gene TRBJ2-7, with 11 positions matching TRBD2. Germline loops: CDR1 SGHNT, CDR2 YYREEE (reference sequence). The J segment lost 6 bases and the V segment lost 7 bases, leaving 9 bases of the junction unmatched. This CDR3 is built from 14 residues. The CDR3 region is CASFSSGGVSEQYF. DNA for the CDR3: TGTGCCAGCTTTAGTAGCGGGGGGGTAAGCGAGCAGTACTTC.

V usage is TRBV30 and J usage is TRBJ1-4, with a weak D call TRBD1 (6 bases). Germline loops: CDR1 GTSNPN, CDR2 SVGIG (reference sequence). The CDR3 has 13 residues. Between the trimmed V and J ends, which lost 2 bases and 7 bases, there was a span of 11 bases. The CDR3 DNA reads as TGTGCCTGGAGTTGGAAAGGGGGTGAAAAACTGTTTTTT. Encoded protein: CAWSWKGGEKLFF.

The CDR3 DNA sequence: TGTGCCAGCAGTGAACCCCCGCGGGGCCCTAGCACAGATACGCAGTATTTT. This codes for CASSEPPRGPSTDTQYF. This chain uses TRBV25-1 with TRBJ2-3; tentatively, D is TRBD2 (6 bases). This CDR3 contains 17 residues. Trimming removed 2 bases at V and 0 bases at J, with 15 bases between. CDR1 is MGHDK and CDR2 is SYGVNS in the germline V gene. Combining the CDR3 with reference TRBV25-1 and TRBJ2-3 gives the whole variable domain EADIYQTPRYLVIGTGKKITLECSQTMGHDKMYWYQQDPGMELHLIHYSYGVNSTEKGDLSSESTVSRIRTEHFPLTLESARPSHTSQYLCASSEPPRGPSTDTQYFGPGTRLTVL.

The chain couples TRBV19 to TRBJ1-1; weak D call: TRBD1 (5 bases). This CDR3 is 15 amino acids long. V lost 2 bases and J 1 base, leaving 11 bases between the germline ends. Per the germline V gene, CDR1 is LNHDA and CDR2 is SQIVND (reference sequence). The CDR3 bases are TGTGCCAGTAGTATAACCGGGACGGGGAACACTGAAGCTTTCTTT. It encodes CASSITGTGNTEAFF.

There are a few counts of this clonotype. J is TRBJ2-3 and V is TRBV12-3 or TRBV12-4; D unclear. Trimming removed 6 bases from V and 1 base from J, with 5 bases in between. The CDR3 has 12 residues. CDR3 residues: CASRWGTDTQYF. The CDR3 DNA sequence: TGTGCCAGCAGGTGGGGCACAGATACGCAGTATTTT.

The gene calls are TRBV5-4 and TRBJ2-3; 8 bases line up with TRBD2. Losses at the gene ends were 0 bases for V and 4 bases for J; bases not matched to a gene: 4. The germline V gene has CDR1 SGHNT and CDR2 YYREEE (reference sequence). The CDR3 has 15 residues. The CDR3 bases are TGTGCCAGCAGCTTGGGAGCGGGGGCGTCAGATACGCAGTATTTT. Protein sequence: CASSLGAGASDTQYF.

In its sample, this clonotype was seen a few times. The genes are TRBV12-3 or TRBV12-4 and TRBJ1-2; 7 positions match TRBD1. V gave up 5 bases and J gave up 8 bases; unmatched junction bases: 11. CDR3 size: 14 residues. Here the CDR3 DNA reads TGTGCCAGCAGTCGACAGACAGGGCTGGGGGGCTACACCTTC. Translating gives CASSRQTGLGGYTF.

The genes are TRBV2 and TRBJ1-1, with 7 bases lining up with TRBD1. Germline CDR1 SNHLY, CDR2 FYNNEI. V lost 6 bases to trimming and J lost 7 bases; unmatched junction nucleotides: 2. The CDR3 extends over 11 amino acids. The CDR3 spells CASRGQIEAFF. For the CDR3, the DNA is TGTGCCAGCAGGGGACAGATTGAAGCTTTCTTT.

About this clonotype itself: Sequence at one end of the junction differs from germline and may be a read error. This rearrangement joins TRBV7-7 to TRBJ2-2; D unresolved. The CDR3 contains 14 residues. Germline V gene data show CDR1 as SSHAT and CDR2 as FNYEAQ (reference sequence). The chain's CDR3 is CASSLALDTEELFF. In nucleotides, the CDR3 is TGTGCCAGCAGCTTAGCGCTTGACACCGAGGAGCTGTTTTTT.